This passage covers 15 T cell receptor beta chains from one sample sequenced in a study of T-cell reconstitution after alpha-beta-depleted transplantation in children. Unique molecular identifiers featured in how the TCRbeta library was prepared. Using its own MiXCR run on the PCR reads, TCRdb lists one record per CDR3 protein. Of some 550,000 distinct CDR3 sequences listed, about a sixth are singletons. Sequencing was performed on PBMCs from the stem cell graft donor, taken from the stem cell graft. The receptors originated from a human donor who donated a stem cell graft to a child with acute lymphoblastic leukemia.

This clonotype has a handful of counts. This sequence joins TRBV12-3 or TRBV12-4 and TRBJ2-5; D gene ambiguous. There are 13 residues in the CDR3. Trimming shortened V by 5 bases and J by 0 bases, and 7 bases separated the two germline ends. The CDR3 nucleotides read TGTGCCAGCAGTGCCTTAAACCAAGAGACCCAGTACTTC. Protein product: CASSALNQETQYF.

This clonotype has only a few counts. The V and J genes are TRBV6-1 and TRBJ1-1; TRBD1 aligns across 7 bases. V gave up 8 bases and J gave up 4 bases; unmatched junction bases: 7. Per the germline V gene, CDR1 is MNHNS and CDR2 is SASEGT. The CDR3 sequence is 13 residues long. The DNA for the CDR3 is TGTGCCAGCGAAGACAGGGCGGGCACTGAAGCTTTCTTT. Its protein is CASEDRAGTEAFF.

In this sample, this clonotype turned up a few times. The chain uses TRBV9 and TRBJ1-2; D unresolved. The germline V gene encodes CDR1 SGDLS and CDR2 YYNGEE. Deletions cut 3 bases from V and 1 base from J, with 16 bases between. The CDR3 length is 16 residues. This CDR3 reads CASSANSSPLNYGYTF. The CDR3 coding sequence is TGTGCCAGCAGCGCAAACAGTTCCCCTCTTAACTATGGCTACACCTTC.

This clonotype has more than one count but fewer than ten. The V and J genes are TRBV12-3 or TRBV12-4 and TRBJ2-4, with D unclear. This CDR3 region has 12 residues. With 0 bases removed from V and 11 bases from J, the gap between germline ends came to 8 bases. The CDR3 DNA follows: TGTGCCAGCAGTTTAGCGGGGTTCCTTCAGTACTTC. Its protein product is CASSLAGFLQYF.

Comments on this clonotype: An end of the junction does not agree with germline; a read error may underlie this. V usage is TRBV2 and J usage is TRBJ2-1, with D hard to call. This CDR3 has 11 residues. Per germline, CDR1 SNHLY and CDR2 FYNNEI. CDR3 sequence (DNA): TGTGCCAGCAGTGAATACAAAGAGCAGTTCTTC. It is translated as CASSEYKEQFF.

This clonotype showed up just a few times. As DNA, the CDR3 is TGTGCCAGCAGCCCCCGTATAGCGGGAGGGCTAATGTACTTC. It yields the protein CASSPRIAGGLMYF. This chain joins TRBV9 and TRBJ2-7; 11 bases agree with TRBD2. Germline V gene sequence: CDR1 SGDLS, CDR2 YYNGEE. CDR3 length equals 14 residues. V lost 4 bases to trimming and J lost 12 bases; unmatched junction nucleotides: 12.

The V and J genes are TRBV7-9 and TRBJ2-7; no clear D. Germline CDR1 is SEHNR and CDR2 is FQNEAQ (reference sequence). V lost 8 bases, J lost 6 bases, and 20 bases lay in between. This CDR3 is 14 amino acids long. The CDR3 sequence: CASASGSGFTEQYF. CDR3 DNA: TGTGCCAGCGCGAGTGGGTCAGGTTTTACCGAGCAGTACTTC.

The chain couples TRBV9 to TRBJ1-5, with D possibly TRBD1 on 5 matching bases. Germline V lookup: CDR1 SGDLS, CDR2 YYNGEE. Trimming cost V 0 bases and J 4 bases, with 5 bases left between them. The CDR3 has 13 residues. The chain's CDR3 is CASSVAGNQPQHF. Here the CDR3 DNA reads TGTGCCAGCAGCGTAGCAGGGAATCAGCCCCAGCATTTT.

Only a few counts were recorded for this clonotype. The rearrangement uses TRBV6-1 and TRBJ2-1, with 8 bases fitting TRBD2. Germline values: CDR1 MNHNS, CDR2 SASEGT. This CDR3 is 15 amino acids long. J was trimmed by 6 bases and V by 6 bases; bases with no gene match: 10. CDR3 sequence: CASSPPSGSLNEQFF. CDR3 nucleotides: TGTGCCAGCAGCCCGCCCAGCGGGAGTCTCAATGAGCAGTTCTTC.

For the CDR3, the DNA is TGTGCCAGCAGCCCTCGGGAAATCTCCTACAATGAGCAGTTCTTC. Translating it yields CASSPREISYNEQFF. This sequence joins TRBV7-9 and TRBJ2-1; D is perhaps TRBD2 (5 bases). Deletions cut 5 bases from V and 0 bases from J, with 11 bases between. The CDR3 consists of 15 residues. Per the germline V gene, CDR1 is SEHNR and CDR2 is FQNEAQ (reference sequence).

This clonotype was picked up a small number of times. The chain carries TRBV29-1 and TRBJ2-6; tentative D call: TRBD1 (6 bases). This CDR3 has 15 residues. The V gene's germline CDR1 is SQVTM and CDR2 ANQGSEA. V dropped 6 bases and J dropped 0 bases, with 12 bases sitting between them. CDR3 amino acids: CSVQGRSSGANVLTF. CDR3 DNA sequence: TGCAGCGTCCAGGGGCGATCCTCTGGGGCCAACGTCCTGACTTTC.

This clonotype was counted a few times. The rearrangement uses TRBV5-1 and TRBJ2-1, with a tentative D call TRBD1 (6 bases). The V gene lost 4 bases and the J gene lost 8 bases, with 13 bases spanning the gap. In germline, CDR1 is SGHRS, CDR2 YFSETQ. The CDR3 consists of 13 residues. The CDR3 spells CASSPDSNYEQFF. CDR3 coding DNA: TGCGCCAGCAGCCCGGACAGTAACTATGAGCAGTTCTTC.

This clonotype came up many times. This chain connects TRBV6-2 or TRBV6-3 to TRBJ2-3; 10 nucleotides agree with TRBD2. Germline assignment: CDR1 MNHEY and CDR2 SVGEGT. Trimming cost V 2 bases and J 6 bases; bases outside gene matches: 5. The CDR3 loop spans 15 amino acids. As DNA, the CDR3 is TGTGCCAGCAGTTACACTAGCGGGAACCCGGATACGCAGTATTTT. Amino acids: CASSYTSGNPDTQYF.

This clonotype showed up just a few times. The chain employs TRBV20-1 and TRBJ1-5; possibly TRBD1 for D (6 bases). Trimming took off 5 bases at V and 0 bases at J, with 17 bases between the two ends. CDR1 and CDR2 from the germline V gene are DFQATT and SNEGSKA (reference sequence). CDR3 length equals 16 residues. CDR3 bases: TGCAGTGCTCAGATCGGGGGGCTTAGTAGCAATCAGCCCCAGCATTTT. It is translated as CSAQIGGLSSNQPQHF.

This clonotype has only a few counts. The V and J genes are TRBV4-1 and TRBJ1-5, with D possibly TRBD1 on 5 matching bases. Trimming cost V 0 bases and J 3 bases, with 12 bases left between them. Germline V gene lookup returns CDR1 MGHRA and CDR2 YSYEKL. The CDR3 loop spans 16 amino acids. The CDR3 nucleotides read TGCGCCAGCAGCCAAGAGACAGTTGGAATCAATCAGCCCCAGCATTTT. Residues: CASSQETVGINQPQHF.